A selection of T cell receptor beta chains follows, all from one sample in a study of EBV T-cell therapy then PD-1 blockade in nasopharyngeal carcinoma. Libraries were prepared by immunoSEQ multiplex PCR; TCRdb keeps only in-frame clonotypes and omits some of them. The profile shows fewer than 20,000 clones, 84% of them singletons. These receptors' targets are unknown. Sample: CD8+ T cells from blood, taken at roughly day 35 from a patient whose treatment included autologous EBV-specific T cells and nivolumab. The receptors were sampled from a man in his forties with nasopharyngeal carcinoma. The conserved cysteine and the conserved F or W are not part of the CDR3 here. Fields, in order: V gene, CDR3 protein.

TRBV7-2	ASSHRDFSYEQY
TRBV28	ASSPLPDHYEQY
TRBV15	ATSGPTNSGANVLT
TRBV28	ASSFPGMNYGYT
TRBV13	ASSSTGSYNEQF
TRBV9	ASSVNRDTHSYEQY
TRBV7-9	ASSLEGGEQF
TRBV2	ASSPRERTIYYNEQF
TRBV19	ASSPGQAAETQY
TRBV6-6	ASTNAGGLGNQPQH
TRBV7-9	ASRADRLGGHEQF
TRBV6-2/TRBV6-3	ASSYSIGSNQPQH
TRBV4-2	ASSQEGGQGNNEQF
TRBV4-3	ASSHRRKLF
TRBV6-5	ASKDRFYNEQF
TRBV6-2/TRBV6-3	ASSYSELAEQF
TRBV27	ASSLGQGGHQPQH
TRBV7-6	ASRLLGQGGYNTEAF
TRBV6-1	ASRYPGTGHTEAF
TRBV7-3	ASSLKGDGEQNTEAF
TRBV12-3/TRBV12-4	ASSFLGGQEAF
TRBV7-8	ASSPGVREWDNIQY
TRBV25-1	ASSEHSGENNEQF
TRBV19	ASSIGTGVITGELF
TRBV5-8	ASSLGLGVNTEAF
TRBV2	ASMNRGFFEKLF
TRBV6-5	ASRAGSYPEH
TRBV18	ASSPPGIFGAGDQPQH
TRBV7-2	ASSPAGSRGHEQY
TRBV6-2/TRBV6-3	ASSHGGLSEQY
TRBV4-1	ASSHPQGSSGNTIY
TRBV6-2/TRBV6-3	ASSQPPGTGATNEKLF
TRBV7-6	ASSLAGGGETQY